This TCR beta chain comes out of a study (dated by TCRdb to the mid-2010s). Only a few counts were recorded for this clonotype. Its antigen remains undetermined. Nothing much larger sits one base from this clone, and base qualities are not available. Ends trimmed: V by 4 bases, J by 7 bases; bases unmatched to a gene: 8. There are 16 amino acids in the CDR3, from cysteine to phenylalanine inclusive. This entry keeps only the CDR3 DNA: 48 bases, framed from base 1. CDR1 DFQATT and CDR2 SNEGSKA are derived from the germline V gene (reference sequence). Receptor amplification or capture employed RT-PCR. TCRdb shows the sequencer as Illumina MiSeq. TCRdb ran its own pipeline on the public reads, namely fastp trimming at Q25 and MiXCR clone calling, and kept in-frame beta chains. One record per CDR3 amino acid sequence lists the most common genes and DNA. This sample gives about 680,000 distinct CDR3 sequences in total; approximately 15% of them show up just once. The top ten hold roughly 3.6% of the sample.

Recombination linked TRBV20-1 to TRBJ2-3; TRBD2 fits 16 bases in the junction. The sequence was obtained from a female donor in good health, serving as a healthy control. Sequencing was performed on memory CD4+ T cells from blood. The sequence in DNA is TGCAGTGCTACTGGGACTAGCGGGAGGGCGATAAATACGCAGTATTTT. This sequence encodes CSATGTSGRAINTQYF.